The sequence of this T cell receptor beta chain was determined in a study of cytomegalovirus exposure and HLA in healthy donors. Looking at the study overall: The roughly 120 validation repertoires matched the 666 first-cohort repertoires in platform, a later analysis reported.

Germline assignment: CDR1 SGHVS and CDR2 FQNEAQ. V lost 5 bases to trimming and J lost 3 bases; unmatched junction nucleotides: 10. This CDR3 contains 15 residues. General study results and limits: Associated with cytomegalovirus, according to the listing, were 150 to 200 TCR beta chains.

A word on this clone: The antigen is unknown.

Repertoires were generated with immunoSEQ multiplex PCR, while TCRdb's copy carries only in-frame clones and drops some. The table lists 150,000 to 200,000 clones, just under 90% of them singletons. The specimen sequenced was PBMCs. The chain carries TRBV7-8 and TRBJ2-7; 7 nucleotides agree with TRBD2. The TCR sequence derives from a man aged 18 to 35 in good health and CMV-seropositive. CDR3: CASSTEGLVFYEQYF. Written as DNA, the CDR3 is TGTGCCAGCAGCACCGAAGGACTAGTCTTCTACGAGCAGTACTTC.